The clone carrying this T cell receptor (beta chain) was found many times. J was trimmed by 7 bases and V by 6 bases; bases with no gene match: 6. Germline CDR1 is SGHVS and CDR2 is FQNEAQ. The CDR3 length is 15 residues. Sampling of bone marrow took place during active disease in every patient. The data originate from a study of read filtering for tumor transcriptome and immune sequencing. Background on the study: Mean patient age was roughly 72 years, range about 47 to 85; around 17 male, more than 11 female. Per sample, TCR-region reads ranged about 4.05 to 10.27 million by IR-seq, roughly 75 to 1,400 by RNA-seq.

The library was built from approximately 400 ng RNA with molecular barcoded adaptors for alpha/delta and beta/gamma chains. From the reads, TCRdb called clonotypes with MiXCR, one entry per CDR3 protein. The sample has tens of thousands of distinct CDR3 sequences; approximately 13% are singletons. The rearrangement joins TRBV7-8 to TRBJ2-1, with TRBD2 matching over 13 bases. Sequencing was carried out using a population of CD138-negative cells sorted from bone marrow. The sequence came from a donor at least 40 years old with multiple myeloma. The CDR3 nucleotides are TGTGCCAGCAGACCCGGACTAGCGGGAGTTAATGAGCAGTTCTTC. Its translation: CASRPGLAGVNEQFF.